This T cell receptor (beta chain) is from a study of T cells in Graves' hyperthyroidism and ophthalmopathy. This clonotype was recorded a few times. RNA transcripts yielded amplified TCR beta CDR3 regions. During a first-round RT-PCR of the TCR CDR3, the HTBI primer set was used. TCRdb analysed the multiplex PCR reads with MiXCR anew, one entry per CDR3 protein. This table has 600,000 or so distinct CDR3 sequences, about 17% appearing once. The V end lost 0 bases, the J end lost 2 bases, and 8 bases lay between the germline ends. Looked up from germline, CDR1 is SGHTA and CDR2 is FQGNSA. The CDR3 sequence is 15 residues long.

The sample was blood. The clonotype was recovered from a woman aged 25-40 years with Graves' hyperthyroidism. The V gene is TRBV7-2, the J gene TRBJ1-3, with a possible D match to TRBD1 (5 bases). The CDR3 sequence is CASSLAGAAGNTIYF. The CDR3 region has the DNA TGTGCCAGCAGCTTAGCAGGGGCCGCTGGAAACACCATATATTTT.